This TCR beta chain was documented in a study of human T cells and chemical hapten exposure. Notes on the study in general: Among TCRs, those above 1 in 1000 frequency were unaffected by DPC sensitization.

Time point specified: patch test 1, 2 weeks after DPC sensitization. The treatment is: therapeutic diphenylcyclopropenone sensitization with weekly scalp DPC. Germline CDR1 is SGHRS and CDR2 is YFSETQ. Trimming pared 0 bases from V and 2 bases from J, leaving 8 bases between. This CDR3 has 14 amino acids. This clonotype occurred many times. Antigen unknown. TCRdb redid the calling of the RACE reads with MiXCR, one entry per CDR3 protein. The table lists nearly 350,000 distinct CDR3 sequences, about 7% of them singletons, with approximately 8.9% in the top ten. The sequencing used whole blood, collected in connection with sensitization to the hapten diphenylcyclopropenone (DPC). This chain connects TRBV5-1 to TRBJ2-5; D is possibly TRBD2 (5 bases). The clonotype comes from a woman aged 18-29 years with alopecia areata. Some clones in this sample may be carry-over from other donors' samples. The CDR3 region is CASSLVPGQETQYF. In DNA form, the CDR3 reads TGCGCCAGCAGCTTGGTTCCGGGGCAAGAGACCCAGTACTTC.